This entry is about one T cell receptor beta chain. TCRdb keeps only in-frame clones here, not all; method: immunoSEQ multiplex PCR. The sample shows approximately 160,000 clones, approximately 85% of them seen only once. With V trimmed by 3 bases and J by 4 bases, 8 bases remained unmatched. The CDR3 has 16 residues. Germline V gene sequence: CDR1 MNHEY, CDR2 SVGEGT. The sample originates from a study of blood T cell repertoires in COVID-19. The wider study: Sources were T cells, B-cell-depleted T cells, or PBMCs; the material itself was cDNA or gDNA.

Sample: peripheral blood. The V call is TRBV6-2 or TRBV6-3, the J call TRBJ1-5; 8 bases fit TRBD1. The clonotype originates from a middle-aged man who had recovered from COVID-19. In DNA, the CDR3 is TGTGCCAGCAGTTATACCTCGGGACAGGTAAATCAGCCCCAGCATTTT. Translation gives CASSYTSGQVNQPQHF.